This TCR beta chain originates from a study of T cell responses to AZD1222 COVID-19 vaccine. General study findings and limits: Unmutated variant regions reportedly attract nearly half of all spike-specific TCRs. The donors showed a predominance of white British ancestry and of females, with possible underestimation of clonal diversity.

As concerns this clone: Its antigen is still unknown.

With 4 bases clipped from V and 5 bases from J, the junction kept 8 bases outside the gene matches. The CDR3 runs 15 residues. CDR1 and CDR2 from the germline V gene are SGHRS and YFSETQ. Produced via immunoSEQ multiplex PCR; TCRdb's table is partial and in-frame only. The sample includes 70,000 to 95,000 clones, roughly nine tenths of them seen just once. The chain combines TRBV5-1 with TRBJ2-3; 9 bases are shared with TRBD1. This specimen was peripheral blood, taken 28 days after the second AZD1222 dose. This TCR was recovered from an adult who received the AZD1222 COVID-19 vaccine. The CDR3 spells CASSLDRGLVDTQYF. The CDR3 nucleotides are TGCGCCAGCAGCCTGGACAGGGGCCTTGTAGATACGCAGTATTTT.